This T cell receptor beta chain came from a study of blood T cell repertoires in COVID-19. Study at large: Donors in the United States, Italy and Spain gave samples during acute or convalescent COVID-19. The analysed material was cDNA or gDNA that came from T cells, B-cell-depleted T cells, or PBMCs.

As processed by the authors: Estimates of nucleated cell counts were drawn from the amplification of reference gene primers. This table comes from immunoSEQ multiplex PCR, and its TCRdb copy is limited to in-frame clones, with some not included. That table furnishes V, J and clone size, whereas the DNA furnished D and trimming. Among under 200,000 clones listed, roughly 91% were seen once. V lost 8 bases to trimming and J lost 5 bases; unmatched junction nucleotides: 7. The CDR3 is 13 residues long. The chain is built from TRBV12-3 or TRBV12-4 and TRBJ1-2; 8 bases are shared with TRBD1. The sequencing input was peripheral blood. This sequence originates from a man in his forties or fifties with active or convalescent COVID-19. The CDR3 reads CASGKDREYGYTF. CDR3 nucleotides: TGTGCCAGCGGTAAGGACAGGGAGTATGGCTACACCTTC.